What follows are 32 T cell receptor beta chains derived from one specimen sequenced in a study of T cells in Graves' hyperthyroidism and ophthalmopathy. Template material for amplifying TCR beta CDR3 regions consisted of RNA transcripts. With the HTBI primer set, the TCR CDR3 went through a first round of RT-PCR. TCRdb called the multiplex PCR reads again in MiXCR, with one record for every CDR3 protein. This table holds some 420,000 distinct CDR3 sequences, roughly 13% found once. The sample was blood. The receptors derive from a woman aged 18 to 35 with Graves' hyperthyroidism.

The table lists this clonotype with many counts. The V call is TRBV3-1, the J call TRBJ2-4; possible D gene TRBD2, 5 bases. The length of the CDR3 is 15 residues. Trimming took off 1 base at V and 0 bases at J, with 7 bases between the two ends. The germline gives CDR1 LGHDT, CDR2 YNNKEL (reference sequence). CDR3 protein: CASSQGTVAKNIQYF. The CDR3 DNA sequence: TGTGCCAGCAGCCAAGGGACTGTAGCCAAAAACATTCAGTACTTC.

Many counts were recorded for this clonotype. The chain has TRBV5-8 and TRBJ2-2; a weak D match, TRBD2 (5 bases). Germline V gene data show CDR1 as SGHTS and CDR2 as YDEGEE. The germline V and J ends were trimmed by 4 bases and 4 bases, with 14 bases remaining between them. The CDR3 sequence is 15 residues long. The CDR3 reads CASSRELRATGELFF. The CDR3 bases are TGTGCCAGCAGCCGAGAGTTGAGGGCCACCGGGGAGCTGTTTTTT.

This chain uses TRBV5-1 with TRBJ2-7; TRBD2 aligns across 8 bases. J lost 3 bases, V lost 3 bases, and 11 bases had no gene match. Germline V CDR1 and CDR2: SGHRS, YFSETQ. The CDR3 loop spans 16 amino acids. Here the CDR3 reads CASSSSAGAILYEQYF. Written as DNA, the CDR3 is TGCGCCAGCAGCTCCTCAGCGGGAGCCATTCTCTACGAGCAGTACTTC. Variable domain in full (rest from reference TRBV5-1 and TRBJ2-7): KAGVTQTPRYLIKTRGQQVTLSCSPISGHRSVSWYQQTPGQGLQFLFEYFSETQRNKGNFPGRFSGRQFSNSRSEMNVSTLELGDSALYLCASSSSAGAILYEQYFGPGTRLTVT.

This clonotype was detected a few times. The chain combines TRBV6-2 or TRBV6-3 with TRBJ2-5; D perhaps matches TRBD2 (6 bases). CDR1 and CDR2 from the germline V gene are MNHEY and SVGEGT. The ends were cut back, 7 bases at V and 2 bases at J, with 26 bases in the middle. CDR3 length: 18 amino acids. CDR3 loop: CASTFADSGGARQETQYF. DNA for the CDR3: TGTGCCAGCACGTTCGCCGATAGCGGAGGGGCTCGACAAGAGACCCAGTACTTC.

The CDR3 coding sequence is TGTGCCAGCAGCTTAGACATCGGTCAGTTCAATCAGCCCCAGCATTTT. It encodes CASSLDIGQFNQPQHF. This rearrangement joins TRBV7-8 to TRBJ1-5; no reliable D call. The germline V gene has CDR1 SGHVS and CDR2 FQNEAQ. The CDR3 loop spans 16 amino acids. Trimming stripped 1 base from V and 3 bases from J, with 13 bases between.

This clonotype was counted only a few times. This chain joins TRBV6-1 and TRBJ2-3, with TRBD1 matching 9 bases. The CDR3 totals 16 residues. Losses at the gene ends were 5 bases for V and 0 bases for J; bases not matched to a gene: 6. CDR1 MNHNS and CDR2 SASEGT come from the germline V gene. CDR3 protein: CASSTWTGVSTDTQYF. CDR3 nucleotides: TGTGCCAGCAGTACCTGGACAGGGGTTAGCACAGATACGCAGTATTTT.

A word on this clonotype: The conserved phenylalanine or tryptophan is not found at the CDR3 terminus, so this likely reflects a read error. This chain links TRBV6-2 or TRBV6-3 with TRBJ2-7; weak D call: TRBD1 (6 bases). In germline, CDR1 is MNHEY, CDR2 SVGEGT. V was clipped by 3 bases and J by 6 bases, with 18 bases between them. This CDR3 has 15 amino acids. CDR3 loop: CASSYSGTGQVEQYL. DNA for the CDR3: TGTGCCAGCAGTTATTCCGGAACAGGGCAAGTCGAGCAGTACCTC.

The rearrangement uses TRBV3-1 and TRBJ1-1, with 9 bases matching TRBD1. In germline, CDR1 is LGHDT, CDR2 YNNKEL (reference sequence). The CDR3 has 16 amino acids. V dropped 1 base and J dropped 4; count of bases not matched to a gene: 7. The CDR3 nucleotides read TGTGCCAGCAGCCAAGGGACAGGGGCGCGAAGCACTGAAGCTTTCTTT. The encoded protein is CASSQGTGARSTEAFF.

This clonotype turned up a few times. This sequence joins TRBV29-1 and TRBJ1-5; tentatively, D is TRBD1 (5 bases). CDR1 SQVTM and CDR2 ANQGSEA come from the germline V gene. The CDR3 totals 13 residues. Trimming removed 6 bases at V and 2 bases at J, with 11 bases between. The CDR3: CSVQGLGNQPQHF. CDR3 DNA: TGCAGCGTCCAGGGATTGGGCAATCAGCCCCAGCATTTT.

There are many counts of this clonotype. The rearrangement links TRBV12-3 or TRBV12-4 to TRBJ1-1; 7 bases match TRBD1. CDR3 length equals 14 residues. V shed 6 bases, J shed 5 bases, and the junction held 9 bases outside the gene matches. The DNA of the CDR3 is TGTGCCAGCAGACACAGGGGCTTAGGGACTGAAGCTTTCTTT. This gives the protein CASRHRGLGTEAFF.

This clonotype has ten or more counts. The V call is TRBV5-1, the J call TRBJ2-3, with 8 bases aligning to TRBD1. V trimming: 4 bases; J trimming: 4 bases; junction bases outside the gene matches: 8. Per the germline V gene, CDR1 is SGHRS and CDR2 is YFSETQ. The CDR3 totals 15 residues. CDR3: CASSPDADRADTQYF. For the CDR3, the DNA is TGCGCCAGCAGCCCCGACGCGGACAGGGCAGATACGCAGTATTTT.

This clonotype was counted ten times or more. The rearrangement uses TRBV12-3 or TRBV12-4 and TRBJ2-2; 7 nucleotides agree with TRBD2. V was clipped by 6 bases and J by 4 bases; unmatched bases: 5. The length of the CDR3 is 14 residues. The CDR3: CASSGLAVTGELFF. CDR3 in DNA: TGTGCCAGCAGCGGGCTAGCGGTCACCGGGGAGCTGTTTTTT.

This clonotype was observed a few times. CDR3 protein: CASSLSGQGWEKLFF. The CDR3 coding sequence is TGTGCCAGCAGTTTAAGCGGGCAGGGGTGGGAAAAACTGTTTTTT. The chain joins TRBV12-3 or TRBV12-4 to TRBJ1-4, with D maybe TRBD1 (6 bases). V was shortened by 2 bases and J by 8 bases, with 15 bases between the two germline ends. The CDR3 contains 15 residues.

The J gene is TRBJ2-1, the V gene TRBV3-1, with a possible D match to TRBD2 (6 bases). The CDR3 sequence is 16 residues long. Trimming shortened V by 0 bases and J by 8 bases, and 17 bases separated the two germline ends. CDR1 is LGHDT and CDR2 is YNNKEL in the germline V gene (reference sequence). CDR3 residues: CASSQESRGRTHEQFF. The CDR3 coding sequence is TGTGCCAGCAGCCAAGAGTCCCGGGGGAGAACCCATGAGCAGTTCTTC.

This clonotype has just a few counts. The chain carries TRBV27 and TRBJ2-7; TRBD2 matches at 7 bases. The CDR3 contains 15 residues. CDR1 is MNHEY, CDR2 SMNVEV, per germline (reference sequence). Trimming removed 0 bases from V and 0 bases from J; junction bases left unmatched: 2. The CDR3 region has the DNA TGTGCCAGCAGTTTATCAGCGGGGAACTCCTACGAGCAGTACTTC. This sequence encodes CASSLSAGNSYEQYF.

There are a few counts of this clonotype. The CDR3 nucleotides read TGTGCCAGTAGTATAGTAACTAGCGGGATCTACGAGCAGTACTTC. As protein: CASSIVTSGIYEQYF. The chain combines TRBV19 with TRBJ2-7, with 10 bases aligning to TRBD2. The CDR3 loop spans 15 amino acids. Germline loops: CDR1 LNHDA, CDR2 SQIVND (reference sequence). V lost 1 base, J lost 3 bases, and 3 bases stayed unmatched.

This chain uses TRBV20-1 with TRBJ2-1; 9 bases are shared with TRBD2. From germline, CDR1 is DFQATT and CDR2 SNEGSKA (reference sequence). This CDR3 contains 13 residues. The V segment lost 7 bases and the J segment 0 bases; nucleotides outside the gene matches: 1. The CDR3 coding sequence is TGCAGTGGACTAGCGGACTCCTACAATGAGCAGTTCTTC. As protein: CSGLADSYNEQFF.

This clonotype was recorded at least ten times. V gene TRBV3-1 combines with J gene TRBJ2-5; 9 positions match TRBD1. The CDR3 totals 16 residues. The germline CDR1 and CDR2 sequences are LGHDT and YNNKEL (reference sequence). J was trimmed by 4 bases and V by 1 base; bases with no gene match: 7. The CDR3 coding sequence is TGTGCCAGCAGCCAAGGTGTCGACAGGGGGGGAGAGACCCAGTACTTC. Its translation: CASSQGVDRGGETQYF.

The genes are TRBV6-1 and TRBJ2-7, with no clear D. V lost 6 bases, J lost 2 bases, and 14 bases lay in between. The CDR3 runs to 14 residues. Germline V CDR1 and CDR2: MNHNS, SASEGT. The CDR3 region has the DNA TGTGCCAGCAGCCCTACGTCCATCCCCTACGAGCAGTACTTC. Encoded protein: CASSPTSIPYEQYF.

CDR3 protein: CASSGQGNSKQYF. The DNA of the CDR3 is TGTGCCAGCTCGGGACAGGGTAACAGCAAGCAGTACTTC. The chain couples TRBV6-1 to TRBJ2-7, with 9 bases matching TRBD1. After removal of 8 bases from V and 8 bases from J, the junction contained 10 bases not matched to a gene. The germline gives CDR1 MNHNS, CDR2 SASEGT. This CDR3 comprises 13 residues.

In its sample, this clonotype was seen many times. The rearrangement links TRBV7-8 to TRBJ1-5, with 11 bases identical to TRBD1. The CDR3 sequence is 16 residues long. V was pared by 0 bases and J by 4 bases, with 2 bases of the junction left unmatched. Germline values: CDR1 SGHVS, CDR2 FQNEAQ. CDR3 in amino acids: CASSLAGTGGNQPQHF. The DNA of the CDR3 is TGTGCCAGCAGCTTAGCCGGGACAGGGGGAAATCAGCCCCAGCATTTT. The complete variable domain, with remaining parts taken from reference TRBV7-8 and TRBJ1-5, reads GAGVSQSPRYKVAKRGQDVALRCDPISGHVSLFWYQQALGQGPEFLTYFQNEAQLDKSGLPSDRFFAERPEGSVSTLKIQRTQQEDSAVYLCASSLAGTGGNQPQHFGDGTRLSIL.

CDR3 loop: CASRPPGTGELFF. The CDR3 DNA follows: TGTGCCAGCCGGCCCCCTGGGACCGGGGAGCTGTTTTTT. J is TRBJ2-2 and V is TRBV6-1; D remains ambiguous. CDR1 and CDR2 from the germline V gene are MNHNS and SASEGT. The length of the CDR3 is 13 residues. V was cut by 8 bases and J by 5 bases, with 12 bases left in between.

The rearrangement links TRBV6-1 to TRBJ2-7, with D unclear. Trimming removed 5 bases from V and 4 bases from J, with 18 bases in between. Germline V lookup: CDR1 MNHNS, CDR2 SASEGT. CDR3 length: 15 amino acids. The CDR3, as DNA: TGTGCCAGCAGTCGCGACAAGAGGCTACTGTACGAGCAGTACTTC. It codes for CASSRDKRLLYEQYF.

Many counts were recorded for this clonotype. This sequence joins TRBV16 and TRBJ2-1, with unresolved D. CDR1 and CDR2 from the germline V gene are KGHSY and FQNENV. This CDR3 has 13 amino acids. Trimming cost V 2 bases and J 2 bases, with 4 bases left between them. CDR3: CASSQLPYNEQFF. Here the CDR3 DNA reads TGTGCCAGCAGCCAACTTCCCTACAATGAGCAGTTCTTC.

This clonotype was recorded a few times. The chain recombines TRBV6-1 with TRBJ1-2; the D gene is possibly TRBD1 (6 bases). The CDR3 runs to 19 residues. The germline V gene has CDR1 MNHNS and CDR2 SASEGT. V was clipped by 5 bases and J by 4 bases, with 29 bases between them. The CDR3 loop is CASSTTRLEKGVLGYGYTF. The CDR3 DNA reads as TGTGCCAGCAGTACCACTCGTCTCGAAAAGGGGGTCTTGGGCTATGGCTACACCTTC.

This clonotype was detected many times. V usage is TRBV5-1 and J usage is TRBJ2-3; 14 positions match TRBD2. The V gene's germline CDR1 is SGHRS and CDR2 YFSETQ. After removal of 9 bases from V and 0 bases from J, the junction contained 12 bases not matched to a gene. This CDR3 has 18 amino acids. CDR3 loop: CATRPGGLAGASTDTQYF. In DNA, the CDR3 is TGCGCCACCCGGCCCGGGGGACTAGCGGGAGCGAGCACAGATACGCAGTATTTT.

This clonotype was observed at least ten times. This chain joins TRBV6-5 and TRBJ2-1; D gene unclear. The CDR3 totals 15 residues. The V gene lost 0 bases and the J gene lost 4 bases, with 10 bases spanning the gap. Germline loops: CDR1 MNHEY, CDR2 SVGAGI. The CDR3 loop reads CASSYSRGLYNEQFF. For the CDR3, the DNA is TGTGCCAGCAGTTACTCTCGCGGATTATACAATGAGCAGTTCTTC.

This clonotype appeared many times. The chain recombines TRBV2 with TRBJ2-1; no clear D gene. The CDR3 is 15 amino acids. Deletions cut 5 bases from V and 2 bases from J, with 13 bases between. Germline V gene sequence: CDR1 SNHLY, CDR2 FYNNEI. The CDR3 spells CASSQRRMTYNEQFF. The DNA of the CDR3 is TGTGCCAGCAGTCAGAGACGGATGACCTACAATGAGCAGTTCTTC. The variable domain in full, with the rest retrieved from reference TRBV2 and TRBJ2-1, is EPEVTQTPSHQVTQMGQEVILRCVPISNHLYFYWYRQILGQKVEFLVSFYNNEISEKSEIFDDQFSVERPDGSNFTLKIRSTKLEDSAMYFCASSQRRMTYNEQFFGPGTRLTVL.

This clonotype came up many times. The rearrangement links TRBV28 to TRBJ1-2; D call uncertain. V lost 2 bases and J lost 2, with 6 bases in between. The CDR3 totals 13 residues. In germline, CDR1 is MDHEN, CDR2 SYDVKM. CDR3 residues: CASSLSQNYGYTF. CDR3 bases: TGTGCCAGCAGTTTAAGCCAGAACTATGGCTACACCTTC.

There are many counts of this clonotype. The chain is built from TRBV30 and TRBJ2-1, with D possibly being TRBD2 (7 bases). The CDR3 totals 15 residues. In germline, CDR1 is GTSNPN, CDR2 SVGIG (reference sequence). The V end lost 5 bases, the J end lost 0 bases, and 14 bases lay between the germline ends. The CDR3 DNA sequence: TGTGCCTGGGGGGGCGGGAGTAGCTCCTACAATGAGCAGTTCTTC. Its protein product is CAWGGGSSSYNEQFF.

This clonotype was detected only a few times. As DNA, the CDR3 is TGTGCCAGCAGCTTATCTAATCAGGGCGTGGGGGAGACCCAGTACTTC. Translated: CASSLSNQGVGETQYF. The chain recombines TRBV7-2 with TRBJ2-5; the D gene is possibly TRBD1 (5 bases). Germline values: CDR1 SGHTA, CDR2 FQGNSA. Trimming cost V 2 bases and J 5 bases, with 18 bases left between them. The length of the CDR3 is 16 residues.

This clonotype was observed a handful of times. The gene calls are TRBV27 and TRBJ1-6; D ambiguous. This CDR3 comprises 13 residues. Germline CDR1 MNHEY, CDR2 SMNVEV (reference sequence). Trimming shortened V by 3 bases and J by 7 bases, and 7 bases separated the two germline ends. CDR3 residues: CASSFRENSPLHF. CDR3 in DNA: TGTGCCAGCAGTTTTCGTGAAAATTCACCCCTCCACTTT.